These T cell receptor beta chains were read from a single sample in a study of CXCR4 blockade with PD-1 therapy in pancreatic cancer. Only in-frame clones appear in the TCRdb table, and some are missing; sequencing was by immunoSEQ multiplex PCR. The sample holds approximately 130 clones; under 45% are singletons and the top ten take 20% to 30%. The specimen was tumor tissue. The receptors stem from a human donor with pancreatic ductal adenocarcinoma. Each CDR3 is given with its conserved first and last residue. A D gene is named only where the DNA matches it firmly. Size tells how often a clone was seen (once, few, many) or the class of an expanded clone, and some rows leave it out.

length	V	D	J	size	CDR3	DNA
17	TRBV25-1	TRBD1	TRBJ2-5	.	CASSEFGRTGAEETQYF	TGTGCCAGCAGTGAATTTGGCCGAACAGGGGCAGAGGAGACCCAGTACTTC
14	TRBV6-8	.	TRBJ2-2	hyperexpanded	CASSPGVGTGELFF	TGTGCCAGCAGCCCCGGGGTGGGCACCGGGGAGCTGTTTTTT
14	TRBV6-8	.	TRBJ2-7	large	CASSSDSATGEQYF	TGTGCCAGCAGTTCGGACAGCGCCACGGGTGAGCAGTACTTC
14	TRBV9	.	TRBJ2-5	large	CASSAPGGGETQYF	TGTGCCAGCAGCGCCCCAGGGGGGGGAGAGACCCAGTACTTC
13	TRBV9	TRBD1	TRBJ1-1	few	CASRRQGTTEAFF	TGTGCCAGCAGGCGACAGGGGACCACTGAAGCTTTCTTT
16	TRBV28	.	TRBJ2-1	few	CASRSHRVVTYNEQFF	TGTGCCAGCAGATCACACAGAGTAGTGACCTACAATGAGCAGTTCTTC
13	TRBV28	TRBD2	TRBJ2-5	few	CASSTGGQETQYF	TGTGCCAGCAGTACGGGAGGTCAAGAGACCCAGTACTTC
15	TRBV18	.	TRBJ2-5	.	CASSPVLVQSETQYF	TGTGCCAGCTCACCAGTCCTCGTACAGAGTGAGACCCAGTACTTC
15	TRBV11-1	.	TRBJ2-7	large	CASSGAGWSTYEQYF	TGTGCCAGCAGTGGGGCTGGGTGGTCGACTTACGAGCAGTACTTC
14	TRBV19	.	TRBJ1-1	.	CASSIPGPNTEAFF	TGTGCCAGTAGTATCCCAGGGCCGAACACTGAAGCTTTCTTT
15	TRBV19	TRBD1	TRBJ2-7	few	CASSYGTGTPYEQYF	TGTGCCAGTAGTTACGGGACAGGGACACCCTACGAGCAGTACTTC